The 15 T cell receptor beta chains below were found in one sample sequenced in a study of cytomegalovirus exposure and HLA in healthy donors. The primer mix had 60 Vbeta and 13 Jbeta primers. Only in-frame clones appear in the TCRdb table, and some are missing; sequencing was by immunoSEQ multiplex PCR. Its table records 55,000 to 75,000 clones. The sample was PBMCs. These receptor sequences come from a woman under 40 in good health and CMV-seronegative.

About this clone: The germline gene is not matched at one end of the junction; a read error may be the cause. This chain joins TRBV18 and TRBJ1-1; a possible D gene is TRBD1 (6 bases). CDR1 is KGHSH, CDR2 LQKENI, per germline. The CDR3 consists of 14 residues. The CDR3 sequence is CASSLGQLNTEDFF. The DNA for the CDR3 is TGTGCCAGCTCCCTCGGACAGCTGAACACTGAAGATTTCTTT.

The J gene is TRBJ2-3, the V gene TRBV5-6; 10 bases map to TRBD2. The ends lost 2 bases at V and 6 bases at J; junction bases unmatched: 3. There are 14 residues in the CDR3. The germline V gene encodes CDR1 SGHDT and CDR2 YYEEEE. The CDR3 here is CASSLRAGGDTQYF. The CDR3 region has the DNA TGTGCCAGCAGCTTAAGAGCGGGAGGGGATACGCAGTATTTT. The variable domain in full, with the rest retrieved from reference TRBV5-6 and TRBJ2-3, is DAGVTQSPTHLIKTRGQQVTLRCSPKSGHDTVSWYQQALGQGPQFIFQYYEEEERQRGNFPDRFSGHQFPNYSSELNVNALLLGDSALYLCASSLRAGGDTQYFGPGTRLTVL.

For the CDR3, the DNA is TGCGCCAGCAGCCAAGCCGCAGGGGGCGCGAAAGCTTTCTTT. Its translation: CASSQAAGGAKAFF. This chain connects TRBV4-1 to TRBJ1-1, with 8 bases lining up with TRBD1. CDR1 and CDR2 (germline): MGHRA, YSYEKL. V shed 1 base, J shed 9 bases, and the junction held 7 bases outside the gene matches. The CDR3 loop spans 14 amino acids.

This sequence joins TRBV19 and TRBJ2-7; TRBD2 aligns across 7 bases. The CDR3 is 15 amino acids. Germline loops: CDR1 LNHDA, CDR2 SQIVND (reference sequence). V lost 5 bases to trimming and J lost 5 bases; unmatched junction nucleotides: 12. CDR3 region: CASSLGGRTVHEQYF. In DNA form, the CDR3 reads TGTGCCAGTAGTCTTGGCGGGAGAACAGTCCACGAGCAGTACTTC.

Worth noting for this clone: One end of the junction varies from germline; a read error may be responsible. The chain recombines TRBV7-7 with TRBJ2-1; tentative D call: TRBD2 (5 bases). Germline CDR1 and CDR2: SSHAT and FNYEAQ (reference sequence). The CDR3 totals 15 residues. The CDR3 here is CASSPDLSSYNEQFF. CDR3 nucleotide sequence: TGTGCTAGCAGCCCGGACTTAAGCTCCTACAATGAGCAGTTCTTC.

The chain carries TRBV30 and TRBJ1-2; tentative D call: TRBD1 (5 bases). The CDR3 covers 12 residues. V gave up 3 bases and J gave up 4 bases, with 9 bases separating them. Germline-derived CDR1 and CDR2 are GTSNPN and SVGIG (reference sequence). The CDR3 here is CAWRSQGYGYTF. DNA of the CDR3: TGTGCCTGGAGATCCCAGGGCTATGGCTACACCTTC.

The genes are TRBV6-1 and TRBJ1-4; 7 bases map to TRBD1. CDR1 and CDR2 (germline): MNHNS, SASEGT. The V gene end was trimmed by 7 bases and the J gene end by 10 bases; junction bases not matched to a gene: 12. CDR3 length equals 14 residues. CDR3 in DNA: TGTGCCAGCATGGAACAGGGGATTTATCGAAAACTGTTTTTT. Translation gives CASMEQGIYRKLFF.

The CDR3 DNA sequence: TGTGCCAGCAGCCTGACTCTGGGCGAGCAGTACTTC. It encodes CASSLTLGEQYF. V is TRBV6-5 and J is TRBJ2-7; no firm D call. Germline lookup yields CDR1 MNHEY and CDR2 SVGAGI. The CDR3 loop spans 12 amino acids. V was clipped by 6 bases and J by 6 bases, with 12 bases between them.

The chain recombines TRBV29-1 with TRBJ1-2; TRBD1 matches at 7 bases. CDR1 SQVTM and CDR2 ANQGSEA come from the germline V gene. V lost 5 bases, J lost 8 bases, and 11 bases stayed unmatched. This CDR3 contains 13 residues. CDR3 sequence reads: CSVPGDRPYGYTF. Written as DNA, the CDR3 is TGCAGCGTTCCCGGGGACAGACCCTACGGCTACACCTTC.

The chain has TRBV27 and TRBJ2-7; 8 positions match TRBD2. J lost 3 bases, V lost 5 bases, and 6 bases had no gene match. CDR1 MNHEY and CDR2 SMNVEV come from the germline V gene (reference sequence). The CDR3 is made up of 14 amino acids. In DNA form, the CDR3 reads TGTGCCAGCAGTCCTAGCGGGTGGGACTACGAGCAGTACTTC. The encoded protein is CASSPSGWDYEQYF.

The chain uses TRBV29-1 and TRBJ2-1, with 7 bases matching TRBD2. The V and J ends lost 5 bases and 5 bases, in that order; junction bases with no gene match: 9. This CDR3 comprises 14 residues. CDR1 SQVTM and CDR2 ANQGSEA come from the germline V gene. The CDR3 nucleotides read TGCAGCGTTTCATCAGCGGGGAATAACAATGAGCAGTTCTTC. It yields the protein CSVSSAGNNNEQFF.

CDR3 sequence reads: CASSQDRSNQPQHF. CDR3 DNA: TGCGCCAGCAGCCAAGACCGGAGCAATCAGCCCCAGCATTTT. The chain has TRBV4-3 and TRBJ1-5; no reliable D call. Looked up from germline, CDR1 is LGHNA and CDR2 is YSLEER. This CDR3 comprises 14 residues. Trimming removed 0 bases from V and 1 base from J, with 4 bases in between.

The chain employs TRBV29-1 and TRBJ1-4; D not resolved. This CDR3 is 11 amino acids long. Germline CDR1 SQVTM, CDR2 ANQGSEA. The V gene lost 7 bases and the J gene lost 14 bases, with 17 bases spanning the gap. The CDR3, as DNA: TGCAGCGCCCTTACGGGAAAGTGGCTGTTTTTT. The encoded protein is CSALTGKWLFF. Drawing the rest from reference TRBV29-1 and TRBJ1-4, the complete variable domain is SAVISQKPSRDICQRGTSLTIQCQVDSQVTMMFWYRQQPGQSLTLIATANQGSEATYESGFVIDKFPISRPNLTFSTLTVSNMSPEDSSIYLCSALTGKWLFFGSGTQLSVL.

The CDR3, as DNA: TGTGCCAGCAGTAAGGGGCGGGAGATGCAGTACTTC. Its protein is CASSKGREMQYF. The chain recombines TRBV11-3 with TRBJ2-7; the match to TRBD2 covers 7 bases. The V segment lost 6 bases and the J segment 9 bases; nucleotides outside the gene matches: 8. Germline V gene lookup returns CDR1 SGHNT and CDR2 YENEEA. The length of the CDR3 is 12 residues.

V usage is TRBV7-9 and J usage is TRBJ1-4; D not resolved. The germline CDR1 and CDR2 sequences are SEHNR and FQNEAQ (reference sequence). V was clipped by 6 bases and J by 8 bases, with 16 bases between them. The CDR3 consists of 14 residues. CDR3 bases: TGTGCCAGCAGTTCCGCCGGGTCGCAGGAAAAACTGTTTTTT. It is translated as CASSSAGSQEKLFF.